A selection of T cell receptor beta chains follows, all from one sample in a study of CD8+ T cells in alopecia areata. TCRdb's copy holds only in-frame clones and misses some; the assay was immunoSEQ multiplex PCR. The sample contains under 350,000 clones, roughly 64% of which appear only once. Specimen: CD4+ T cells sorted from blood, collected at week 24, from a patient treated with tofacitinib. All receptors come from a human donor with alopecia areata. Each CDR3 is given with its conserved first and last residue. A D gene is named only where the DNA matches it firmly. The size of a clone is reported for some rows only, either as once, few or many, or as a class for expanded clones.

J,D,V,size,CDR3,DNA
TRBJ2-7,NA,TRBV4-3,NA,CASSQGRAITYEQYF,TGCGCCAGCAGCCAAGGCAGGGCTATTACCTACGAGCAGTACTTC
TRBJ2-1,NA,TRBV29-1,NA,CSVIRVDEQFF,TGCAGCGTTATCAGGGTGGATGAGCAGTTCTTC
TRBJ2-1,TRBD1,TRBV5-1,NA,CASSRGTGANEQFF,TGCGCCAGCAGCAGGGGGACAGGCGCCAATGAGCAGTTCTTC
TRBJ1-6,NA,TRBV29-1,NA,CSVESAAGQDSPLHF,TGCAGCGTTGAATCGGCGGCGGGTCAAGATTCACCCCTCCACTTT
TRBJ2-5,TRBD2,TRBV7-7,NA,CASSLAGRASVETQYF,TGTGCTAGCAGCTTAGCGGGAAGGGCCTCGGTGGAGACCCAGTACTTC
TRBJ1-2,NA,TRBV6-5,few,CASTEDPTLYGYTF,TGTGCCAGCACTGAGGACCCAACACTCTATGGCTACACCTTC
TRBJ1-2,TRBD1,TRBV15,NA,CATRAGQGSTYGYTF,TGTGCCACTCGTGCGGGACAGGGATCCACCTATGGCTACACCTTC
TRBJ1-2,NA,TRBV18,NA,CASSPAGGHGYTF,TGTGCCAGCTCGCCCGCCGGGGGGCATGGCTACACCTTC
TRBJ2-2,TRBD1,TRBV28,NA,CASRRQGITGELFF,TGTGCCAGCAGGAGACAGGGGATCACCGGGGAGCTGTTTTTT
TRBJ2-1,NA,TRBV30,NA,CAWSVNGYNEQFF,TGTGCCTGGAGTGTAAACGGGTACAATGAGCAGTTCTTC
TRBJ1-5,TRBD1,TRBV2,NA,CASSRGSNQPQHF,TGTGCCAGCAGCAGGGGGAGCAATCAGCCCCAGCATTTT
TRBJ1-1,NA,TRBV29-1,NA,CSVISLDRNTEAFF,TGCAGCGTCATAAGTCTGGACCGGAACACTGAAGCTTTCTTT
TRBJ1-2,NA,TRBV11-1,NA,CASSRTDNGPYGYTF,TGTGCCAGCAGCCGGACAGACAATGGGCCATATGGCTACACCTTC
TRBJ2-7,TRBD1,TRBV5-1,NA,CASSWDRGFYEQYF,TGCGCCAGCAGCTGGGACAGGGGGTTCTACGAGCAGTACTTC
TRBJ1-6,NA,TRBV5-4,NA,CASSWNTRTPLHF,TGTGCCAGCAGCTGGAACACTCGAACACCCCTCCACTTT
TRBJ1-5,NA,TRBV6-1,few,CASSEHRASNQPQHF,TGTGCCAGCAGTGAGCACAGGGCCAGCAATCAGCCCCAGCATTTT
TRBJ2-7,NA,TRBV11-3,NA,CASSLSGESEQYF,TGTGCCAGCAGCTTATCTGGGGAGAGCGAGCAGTACTTC
TRBJ2-3,TRBD1,TRBV29-1,few,CSVVRDRFLTDTQYF,TGCAGCGTTGTAAGGGACAGATTCCTCACAGATACGCAGTATTTT
TRBJ1-2,TRBD1,TRBV25-1,few,CASSDSSGTGRGYGYTF,TGTGCCAGCAGTGACTCTTCCGGGACAGGGAGGGGCTATGGCTACACCTTC
TRBJ2-1,NA,TRBV7-2,NA,CASSILLSDSPQFF,TGTGCCAGCAGCATTCTACTCTCGGACAGCCCGCAGTTCTTC
TRBJ2-2,NA,TRBV7-2,NA,CASSLAYRRTANTGELFF,TGTGCCAGCAGCTTAGCGTATCGCAGGACTGCGAACACCGGGGAGCTGTTTTTT
TRBJ1-2,NA,TRBV30,NA,CAWNRGVGEDGYTF,TGTGCCTGGAACCGAGGGGTGGGGGAAGATGGCTACACCTTC
TRBJ2-5,TRBD2,TRBV2,NA,CASSGPGLVGGTQYF,TGTGCCAGCAGTGGCCCGGGACTAGTGGGCGGGACCCAGTACTTC
TRBJ2-1,NA,TRBV30,NA,CAWRAFGEQFF,TGTGCCTGGAGGGCTTTCGGGGAGCAGTTCTTC
TRBJ2-4,NA,TRBV5-4,NA,CASSQGSGDIQYF,TGTGCCAGCAGCCAAGGATCGGGGGACATTCAGTACTTC
TRBJ2-1,NA,TRBV19,few,CASSISLSWSGADYNEQFF,TGTGCCAGTAGTATTTCACTTTCGTGGTCGGGGGCGGACTACAATGAGCAGTTCTTC
TRBJ2-1,NA,TRBV5-1,NA,CASSLVASESYNEQFF,TGCGCCAGCAGCTTGGTGGCTAGCGAGTCCTACAATGAGCAGTTCTTC
TRBJ2-3,NA,TRBV13,NA,CASSFGERVIDTQYF,TGTGCCAGCAGCTTTGGGGAGCGGGTGATAGATACGCAGTATTTT
TRBJ2-5,NA,TRBV7-9,few,CASSLNSASGETQYF,TGTGCCAGCAGCTTAAATTCTGCTTCGGGCGAGACCCAGTACTTC
TRBJ2-4,NA,TRBV25-1,once,CASSVGGSLNIQYF,TGTGCCAGCAGTGTTGGGGGCAGTTTAAACATTCAGTACTTC
TRBJ1-4,TRBD1,TRBV4-1,NA,CASSQRTGAINEKLFF,TGCGCCAGCAGCCAGCGAACAGGGGCAATAAATGAAAAACTGTTTTTT
TRBJ1-1,NA,TRBV6-5,once,CASSYSRGATNTEAFF,TGTGCCAGCAGTTATTCCCGAGGCGCAACCAACACTGAAGCTTTCTTT
TRBJ2-7,NA,TRBV6-1,once,CASVGGDPRGDF,TGTGCCAGCGTCGGCGGTGATCCGAGAGGGGACTTC
TRBJ2-7,NA,TRBV7-9,NA,CASGWAESSYEQYF,TGTGCCAGCGGCTGGGCTGAAAGCTCCTACGAGCAGTACTTC
TRBJ1-2,TRBD1,TRBV30,NA,CAWSVYRGQGYTF,TGTGCCTGGAGTGTATACAGGGGCCAAGGCTACACCTTC
TRBJ2-5,NA,TRBV6-1,NA,CASSPSGHLEETQYF,TGTGCCAGCAGCCCTTCGGGACATTTAGAGGAGACCCAGTACTTC
TRBJ2-5,NA,TRBV5-6,few,CASTKDSEETQYF,TGTGCCAGCACCAAGGACTCGGAAGAGACCCAGTACTTC
TRBJ2-5,NA,TRBV25-1,NA,CASRDQDREGYF,TGTGCCAGCAGGGACCAGGACAGGGAGGGGTACTTC
TRBJ2-1,NA,TRBV5-1,once,CASSLGSRASSNEQFF,TGCGCCAGCAGCTTGGGATCCAGGGCCAGCAGCAATGAGCAGTTCTTC
TRBJ2-3,NA,TRBV29-1,few,CSVVERARADTQYF,TGCAGCGTTGTGGAAAGGGCTCGGGCGGATACGCAGTATTTT
TRBJ2-3,NA,TRBV5-1,few,CASGLTADTQYF,TGCGCCAGCGGCCTGACAGCAGATACGCAGTATTTT
TRBJ2-7,NA,TRBV30,NA,CASQAEGTYEQYF,TGTGCCAGCCAAGCGGAGGGAACCTACGAGCAGTACTTC
TRBJ1-5,NA,TRBV20-1,NA,CSASQRQPQHF,TGCAGTGCTAGTCAGCGGCAGCCCCAGCATTTT
TRBJ1-4,TRBD1,TRBV28,NA,CASSSGQSNEKLFF,TGTGCCAGCAGTTCGGGACAGTCTAATGAAAAACTGTTTTTT
TRBJ2-7,NA,TRBV7-9,NA,CASSFAPKGNEQYF,TGTGCCAGCAGCTTTGCGCCTAAGGGTAACGAGCAGTACTTC
TRBJ2-6,NA,TRBV29-1,few,CSVVDHSGANVLTF,TGCAGCGTTGTAGATCACTCTGGGGCCAACGTCCTGACTTTC
TRBJ2-5,TRBD1,TRBV5-1,NA,CASSLDWDRVTETQYF,TGCGCCAGCAGCCTAGATTGGGACAGGGTAACAGAGACCCAGTACTTC
TRBJ1-1,NA,TRBV5-1,NA,CASSFRGQRNTEAFF,TGCGCCAGCAGCTTCCGAGGACAGAGGAACACTGAAGCTTTCTTT
TRBJ2-6,NA,TRBV29-1,NA,CSVAGRISSGANVLTF,TGCAGCGTCGCGGGCAGAATTAGCTCTGGGGCCAACGTCCTGACTTTC
TRBJ2-3,NA,TRBV4-2,once,CASSRGNTDTQYF,TGTGCCAGCAGCCGTGGTAATACAGATACGCAGTATTTT
TRBJ2-7,TRBD1,TRBV4-1,NA,CASSQDGAGGKQYF,TGCGCCAGCAGCCAAGATGGGGCAGGGGGCAAGCAGTACTTC
TRBJ1-2,NA,TRBV7-2,NA,CASSLTGTYTF,TGTGCCAGCAGCTTAACTGGAACGTACACCTTC
TRBJ2-5,TRBD2,TRBV9,NA,CASSALAGGPQETQYF,TGTGCCAGCAGCGCCCTAGCGGGGGGACCTCAAGAGACCCAGTACTTC
TRBJ1-2,NA,TRBV15,NA,CATSKDVIRWGYTF,TGTGCCACCAGCAAGGACGTGATACGGTGGGGCTACACCTTC